Below are 26 T cell receptor beta chains sequenced from a single sample in a study of CD8+CD57+ T cells in acquired aplastic anemia. Both TCR beta VDJ combination and CDR3 sequence profiling were carried out. Genomic DNA was the template for this profiling. TCRdb used MiXCR to reprocess the reads, holding one entry per CDR3 protein. The table lists approximately 200,000 distinct CDR3 sequences, 50% to 75% of them singletons. What was sequenced was sorted CD4+, CD8+, or CD8+CD57+ T cells (not recorded which) from PBMCs. These receptors all come from a human donor with severe aplastic anemia or a healthy control (not recorded which).

This clonotype was counted many times. V usage is TRBV4-1 and J usage is TRBJ1-1; TRBD1 matches at 9 bases. V was clipped by 5 bases and J by 8 bases; unmatched bases: 6. CDR1 MGHRA and CDR2 YSYEKL come from the germline V gene. The CDR3 length is 13 residues. The CDR3, as DNA: TGCGCCAGCAGCGCCACCGGGACAGGGGAAGCTTTCTTT. Translated: CASSATGTGEAFF.

This chain joins TRBV15 and TRBJ2-3, with a tentative D call TRBD2 (7 bases). The V end was cut by 0 bases, the J end by 4 bases, with 11 bases between. The CDR3 has 15 residues. The germline gives CDR1 LNHNV, CDR2 YYDKDF (reference sequence). The CDR3 DNA follows: TGTGCCACCAGCAGAGATAAGGGGGGGCCAGATACGCAGTATTTT. Residues: CATSRDKGGPDTQYF.

In its sample, this clonotype was seen many times. This sequence joins TRBV2 and TRBJ2-7; tentatively, D is TRBD1 (6 bases). Germline V gene sequence: CDR1 SNHLY, CDR2 FYNNEI. The V end lost 6 bases, the J end lost 5 bases, and 20 bases lay between the germline ends. The CDR3 is 15 amino acids. CDR3 sequence (DNA): TGTGCCAGCAGCCCGAGGGGACATCTAGCCGACGAGCAGTACTTC. This translates into CASSPRGHLADEQYF.

By its share, this clonotype is medium-sized. The chain is built from TRBV7-2 and TRBJ1-1; 9 nucleotides match TRBD1. The V and J ends lost 5 bases and 8 bases, in that order; junction bases with no gene match: 15. Germline-derived CDR1 and CDR2 are SGHTA and FQGNSA. This CDR3 spans 16 amino acids. The CDR3 loop is CASSEDFPGTGSEAFF. The DNA for the CDR3 is TGTGCCAGCAGCGAAGACTTCCCCGGGACAGGGTCCGAAGCTTTCTTT.

The chain couples TRBV2 to TRBJ2-5; D is unresolved. CDR3 length equals 15 residues. The germline V gene has CDR1 SNHLY and CDR2 FYNNEI. Trimming cost V 0 bases and J 0 bases, with 8 bases left between them. The DNA of the CDR3 is TGTGCCAGCAGTGAAGCGCTCGGTAACCAAGAGACCCAGTACTTC. It translates to CASSEALGNQETQYF.

The J gene is TRBJ2-7, the V gene TRBV12-3 or TRBV12-4; D uncertain. V was trimmed by 3 bases and J by 7 bases, leaving 13 bases between them. The CDR3 extends over 13 amino acids. The chain's CDR3 is CASSFGPREEQYF. For the CDR3, the DNA is TGTGCCAGCAGTTTTGGCCCACGAGAAGAGCAGTACTTC.

The sample holds many counts of this clonotype. The genes are TRBV11-2 and TRBJ2-7; TRBD1 matches 9 bases. V was clipped by 6 bases and J by 5 bases; unmatched bases: 11. Germline CDR1 SGHAT, CDR2 FQNNGV. The CDR3 runs 15 residues. CDR3 in DNA: TGTGCCAGCAGAAGACCGGGACAGGGATCAGACGAGCAGTACTTC. This translates into CASRRPGQGSDEQYF.

The chain uses TRBV15 and TRBJ2-7, with D unresolved. The CDR3 is made up of 13 amino acids. V lost 1 base to trimming and J lost 3 bases, with 7 bases between them. Germline CDR1 LNHNV, CDR2 YYDKDF (reference sequence). The CDR3 region is CATSRVNDYEQYF. In DNA form, the CDR3 reads TGTGCCACCAGCAGAGTGAATGACTACGAGCAGTACTTC.

The chain carries TRBV19 and TRBJ1-1; D not resolved. Germline V gene lookup returns CDR1 LNHDA and CDR2 SQIVND (reference sequence). The V end was cut by 3 bases, the J end by 4 bases, with 18 bases between. The CDR3 has 16 amino acids. CDR3 bases: TGTGCCAGTAGTATCCCCGGTGGGCAGCGAAGCACTGAAGCTTTCTTT. Amino acids: CASSIPGGQRSTEAFF.

The rearrangement joins TRBV20-1 to TRBJ2-6; 10 bases match TRBD1. The CDR3 consists of 16 residues. Germline assignment: CDR1 DFQATT and CDR2 SNEGSKA (reference sequence). V gave up 4 bases and J gave up 5 bases; unmatched junction bases: 8. The CDR3 loop reads CSAKPMTGGWANVLTF. CDR3 coding DNA: TGCAGTGCTAAACCGATGACAGGGGGCTGGGCCAACGTCCTGACTTTC.

This clonotype has only a few counts. This rearrangement joins TRBV15 to TRBJ2-7; D could derive from TRBD1 or TRBD2 (6 bases each). Between the trimmed V and J ends, which lost 4 bases and 2 bases, there was a span of 12 bases. Germline V gene lookup returns CDR1 LNHNV and CDR2 YYDKDF (reference sequence). The CDR3 has 14 amino acids. As DNA, the CDR3 is TGTGCCACCAGCAATGGGGGGCCCACCTACGAGCAGTACTTC. Its protein product is CATSNGGPTYEQYF.

On this clonotype: A much larger clone sits a single nucleotide away, making a read error possible. The rearrangement uses TRBV4-3 and TRBJ2-5, with 8 bases fitting TRBD2. CDR3 size: 18 residues. Germline V gene sequence: CDR1 LGHNA, CDR2 YSLEER. CDR3 loop: CASSQDFAGGVSGETQHF. The DNA of the CDR3 is TGCGCCAGCAGCCAAGATTTTGCGGGGGGAGTGTCGGGAGAGACCCAGCACTTC.

V usage is TRBV20-1 and J usage is TRBJ2-7; no clear D. Deletions cut 4 bases from V and 3 bases from J, with 10 bases between. CDR3 length: 12 residues. CDR1 is DFQATT and CDR2 is SNEGSKA in the germline V gene (reference sequence). The CDR3 region is CSATPTIYEQYF. CDR3 sequence (DNA): TGCAGTGCTACCCCTACGATCTACGAGCAGTACTTC.

Only a few counts were recorded for this clonotype. The V and J genes are TRBV19 and TRBJ2-7; TRBD1 matches 9 bases. The CDR3 sequence is 13 residues long. Germline V gene lookup returns CDR1 LNHDA and CDR2 SQIVND (reference sequence). Trimming took 6 bases from V and 6 from J; bases not matched to a gene: 6. The CDR3 bases are TGTGCCAGTAGGTTTCGACAGGGGGGCGAGCAGTACTTC. It specifies CASRFRQGGEQYF.

The V and J genes are TRBV15 and TRBJ1-6; 11 bases are a match to TRBD1. V lost 0 bases and J lost 9; bases outside the gene matches: 1. The CDR3 is made up of 15 amino acids. Germline V gene lookup returns CDR1 LNHNV and CDR2 YYDKDF (reference sequence). Here the CDR3 reads CATSREDRGLSPLHF. The CDR3 nucleotides are TGTGCCACCAGCAGAGAGGACAGGGGGCTTTCACCCCTCCACTTT.

This clonotype was picked up many times. This chain connects TRBV6-6 to TRBJ2-3; 7 bases align to TRBD1. Losses at the gene ends were 6 bases for V and 6 bases for J; bases not matched to a gene: 9. Germline CDR1 reads MNHNY; CDR2 reads SVGAGI (reference sequence). This CDR3 is built from 14 residues. CDR3 in amino acids: CASSLQGQADTQYF. The CDR3 region has the DNA TGTGCCAGCAGCCTACAGGGGCAAGCGGATACGCAGTATTTT.

The chain combines TRBV2 with TRBJ2-5; TRBD2 agrees at 8 bases. This CDR3 spans 14 amino acids. V was pared by 10 bases and J by 4 bases, with 11 bases of the junction left unmatched. From germline, CDR1 is SNHLY and CDR2 FYNNEI. The CDR3 protein is CANAPGLVAETQYF. The CDR3 DNA follows: TGTGCCAACGCACCGGGACTAGTAGCAGAGACCCAGTACTTC.

The V call is TRBV24-1, the J call TRBJ2-3; D might be TRBD2 (6 bases). CDR1 is KGHDR, CDR2 SFDVKD, per germline. This CDR3 is 13 amino acids long. The ends were cut back, 6 bases at V and 5 bases at J, with 11 bases in the middle. The CDR3 coding sequence is TGTGCCACCAGTCGCGGGATACGAGATACGCAGTATTTT. It specifies CATSRGIRDTQYF.

This CDR3 reads CSAREGEGRQPQHF. CDR3 DNA sequence: TGCAGTGCTAGAGAGGGAGAGGGACGACAGCCCCAGCATTTT. J is TRBJ1-5 and V is TRBV20-1, with D tentatively TRBD1 (5 bases). Between the trimmed V and J ends, which lost 0 bases and 7 bases, there was a span of 13 bases. This CDR3 region has 14 residues. Germline-derived CDR1 and CDR2 are DFQATT and SNEGSKA (reference sequence).

This clonotype was counted ten times or more. The chain is built from TRBV19 and TRBJ2-2; TRBD2 is a possible D gene (5 bases). Trimming took 8 bases from V and 8 from J, leaving 9 bases between them. There are 11 residues in the CDR3. Germline V lookup: CDR1 LNHDA, CDR2 SQIVND (reference sequence). This CDR3 is CASWTGGELFF. The CDR3 nucleotides are TGTGCCAGTTGGACGGGAGGGGAGCTGTTTTTT.

The V and J genes are TRBV6-5 and TRBJ2-5; D call uncertain. V shed 2 bases and J shed 1 base, with 17 bases lying between them. The CDR3 spans 17 residues. CDR1 MNHEY and CDR2 SVGAGI come from the germline V gene. CDR3 amino acids: CASSYSPNDPRQETQYF. The CDR3 DNA is TGTGCCAGCAGTTACAGCCCGAACGATCCTCGCCAAGAGACCCAGTACTTC.

Here the CDR3 reads CASTLEAGGDEQYF. The CDR3 DNA reads as TGTGCCAGCACCCTAGAGGCAGGGGGCGACGAGCAGTACTTC. The chain recombines TRBV7-3 with TRBJ2-7; 8 bases agree with TRBD1. The length of the CDR3 is 14 residues. Germline CDR1 is SGHTA and CDR2 is FQGTGA. The V gene end was trimmed by 7 bases and the J gene end by 5 bases; junction bases not matched to a gene: 10. The complete variable domain, with remaining parts taken from reference TRBV7-3 and TRBJ2-7, reads GAGVSQTPSNKVTEKGKYVELRCDPISGHTALYWYRQSLGQGPEFLIYFQGTGAADDSGLPNDRFFAVRPEGSVSTLKIQRTERGDSAVYLCASTLEAGGDEQYFGPGTRLTVT.

For this clonotype: Given a much more abundant clone one base away, this may be a read error. V and J are TRBV6-2 or TRBV6-3 and TRBJ1-1; D ambiguous. The CDR3 totals 13 residues. Germline V gives CDR1 MNHEY, CDR2 SVGEGT. The CDR3: CASSFEPNTEALF. Written as DNA, the CDR3 is TGTGCCAGCAGTTTCGAACCGAACACTGAAGCTCTCTTT.

In its sample, this clonotype was seen once. The V call is TRBV7-9, the J call TRBJ1-1, with 7 positions matching TRBD1. There are 15 residues in the CDR3. J lost 6 bases, V lost 5 bases, and 12 bases had no gene match. Germline values: CDR1 SEHNR, CDR2 FQNEAQ (reference sequence). CDR3 amino acids: CASSHLGQSYPEAFF. CDR3 bases: TGTGCCAGCAGCCATTTGGGACAGTCGTACCCTGAAGCTTTCTTT.

This clonotype was observed a few times. This chain connects TRBV7-9 to TRBJ2-5; D is perhaps TRBD1 or TRBD2 (6 bases each). Trimming took 6 bases from V and 5 from J, leaving 13 bases between them. Looked up from germline, CDR1 is SEHNR and CDR2 is FQNEAQ (reference sequence). The CDR3 is made up of 13 amino acids. Written as DNA, the CDR3 is TGTGCCAGCAGGTCGGGGGCCCGTGAGACCCAGTACTTC. It codes for CASRSGARETQYF. The complete variable domain, with remaining parts taken from reference TRBV7-9 and TRBJ2-5, reads DTGVSQNPRHKITKRGQNVTFRCDPISEHNRLYWYRQTLGQGPEFLTYFQNEAQLEKSRLLSDRFSAERPKGSFSTLEIQRTEQGDSAMYLCASRSGARETQYFGPGTRLLVL.

V and J are TRBV24-1 and TRBJ2-2, with D possibly being TRBD1 or TRBD2 (6 bases each). The CDR3 is 17 amino acids. The V gene's germline CDR1 is KGHDR and CDR2 SFDVKD. V gave up 7 bases and J gave up 6 bases, with 23 bases separating them. CDR3 amino acids: CATSQSPGGRVPGELFF. The CDR3 region has the DNA TGTGCCACCAGCCAATCCCCCGGGGGCCGGGTTCCCGGGGAGCTGTTTTTT.